The entry below describes one T cell receptor beta chain. V shed 1 base, J shed 6 bases, and the junction held 9 bases outside the gene matches. This CDR3 spans 16 amino acids. CDR1 is SGHVS, CDR2 FNYEAQ, per germline. These data come from a study of blood T cell repertoires in COVID-19. Some clones are missing from TCRdb's copy, which holds only in-frame ones; the method was immunoSEQ multiplex PCR. The data contain 100,000 to 120,000 clones, approximately 85% of them seen just once; the ten biggest clones take up around 5.5%. Specimen: peripheral blood. The chain has TRBV7-6 and TRBJ2-1; 7 positions agree with TRBD1. The TCR was taken from a woman aged 55-75 years with COVID-19, enrolled during active disease. CDR3: CASSLEVTGKSNEQFF. In DNA form, the CDR3 reads TGTGCCAGCAGCTTAGAGGTGACAGGGAAGTCCAATGAGCAGTTCTTC. Filled out from reference TRBV7-6 and TRBJ2-1, the complete variable domain reads GAGVSQSPRYKVTKRGQDVALRCDPISGHVSLYWYRQALGQGPEFLTYFNYEAQQDKSGLPNDRFSAERPEGSISTLTIQRTEQRDSAMYRCASSLEVTGKSNEQFFGPGTRLTVL.